This TCR beta chain was observed in a study of blood T cell repertoires in COVID-19. Across the study: Samples taken during acute and convalescent COVID-19 were collected in the United States, Italy and Spain.

V gave up 6 bases and J gave up 6 bases, with 9 bases separating them. CDR1 and CDR2 from the germline V gene are LNHDA and SQIVND (reference sequence). The CDR3 has 13 residues. Study processing details: The authors estimated nucleated cell counts from reference gene primer amplification. Using immunoSEQ multiplex PCR, the repertoire was profiled, and TCRdb retains in-frame clones only, with some absent. Clonal size and the V and J genes are those of that table, whereas D and trimming came from the DNA. This repertoire shows 250,000 or so clones, approximately 91% found once; its top ten account for roughly 1.2%.

The chain uses TRBV19 and TRBJ1-6; D not certain. Sequencing was performed on PBMCs or T cells enriched from blood (not recorded which). The clonotype was recovered from a human donor in a cohort exposed to, infected with or recovered from COVID-19 (not recorded which). The donor label of this sample is uncertain. DNA for the CDR3: TGTGCCAGTAGATGGAGGACTAATTCACCCCTCCACTTT. Translated, it gives CASRWRTNSPLHF.